The 3 T cell receptor beta chains below were found in one sample sequenced in a study of blood T cell repertoires in COVID-19 (dated by TCRdb to about 2020). The library came from the immunoSEQ multiplex PCR assay. In its TCRdb copy, this immuneACCESS table keeps in-frame sequences only and misses some clones. Where compared with another copy, unresolved V genes explain less than half of these, and the others have no known cause. In this sample the table shows 50,000 to 60,000 clones, around 86% of which occur a single time. 6.5% to 8% of the sample is taken by the ten largest. Material: peripheral blood. The receptor source for this set is a human donor with active COVID-19. The donor label of this sample is uncertain.

The V and J genes are TRBV6-4 and TRBJ2-1; D is undetermined. V was shortened by 1 base and J by 4 bases, with 14 bases between the two germline ends. Germline V lookup: CDR1 MRHNA, CDR2 SNTAGT. The CDR3 runs 16 residues. CDR3 protein: CASSDFPSAPYNEQFF. The CDR3 DNA follows: TGTGCCAGCAGTGACTTCCCGTCAGCGCCATACAATGAGCAGTTCTTC.

This clone was detected a few times. The CDR3 nucleotides read TGCGCCAGCAGCTTCCAAGCGGGGGAAGATACGCAGTATTTT. Translation: CASSFQAGEDTQYF. The J gene is TRBJ2-3, the V gene TRBV5-1; 8 nucleotides match TRBD2. The CDR3 loop spans 14 amino acids. Trimming cost V 2 bases and J 5 bases; bases outside gene matches: 4. The germline gives CDR1 SGHRS, CDR2 YFSETQ.

This rearrangement joins TRBV19 to TRBJ2-7; D gene unclear. There are 16 residues in the CDR3. CDR1 is LNHDA and CDR2 is SQIVND in the germline V gene (reference sequence). Trimming cost V 3 bases and J 5 bases, with 20 bases left between them. CDR3 nucleotides: TGTGCCAGTAGTATTCTTGCCGGTGCAGGTCGCCACGAGCAGTACTTC. Translation: CASSILAGAGRHEQYF.